What follows are 4 T cell receptor beta chains derived from one specimen sequenced in a study of T cell repertoires in cytomegalovirus infection. TCRdb called the reads again in MiXCR, with one record for every CDR3 protein. This repertoire shows roughly 500,000 distinct CDR3 sequences, 30% to 40% found once; its top ten account for around a sixth. These TCRs are of unknown antigen specificity. Material: cultured PBMCs, obtained from culture after CMV antigen stimulation. The receptors originated from a human donor in good health (CMV status not recorded). Some clones in this sample may be carry-over from other donors' samples.

The DNA of the CDR3 is TGTGCCAGCAGCTCACGCCCCCGGGGACAGGGAAAACTGTTTTTT. Protein sequence: CASSSRPRGQGKLFF. The chain carries TRBV12-3 or TRBV12-4 and TRBJ1-4; 9 nucleotides line up with TRBD1. The CDR3 consists of 15 residues. Germline trimming cut 6 bases from V and 10 bases from J; bases unmatched to any gene: 12.

The sample holds a few counts of this clonotype. Here the CDR3 reads CSVKDGYTF. The DNA for the CDR3 is TGCAGTGTAAAGGATGGCTACACCTTC. The chain employs TRBV20-1 and TRBJ1-2, with no clear D. The germline gives CDR1 DFQATT, CDR2 SNEGSKA (reference sequence). There are 9 residues in the CDR3. V was cut by 7 bases and J by 6 bases, with 6 bases left in between.

This clonotype turned up a few times. J is TRBJ2-4 and V is TRBV28; D perhaps matches TRBD2 (5 bases). V lost 10 bases and J 3 bases, leaving 13 bases between the germline ends. From germline, CDR1 is MDHEN and CDR2 SYDVKM. The CDR3 runs 13 residues. The CDR3 DNA reads TGTGCCACCTTTAGCGAACTCAAAAACATTCAGTACTTC. Translated, it gives CATFSELKNIQYF.

This clonotype occurred a few times. The chain links TRBV7-8 to TRBJ2-1; 9 bases agree with TRBD2. The CDR3 is 18 residues long. V gave up 4 bases and J gave up 7 bases; unmatched junction bases: 17. The germline CDR1 and CDR2 sequences are SGHVS and FQNEAQ. The CDR3 DNA sequence: TGTGCCAGCAGCTCACCCCCTAGGGGGGTAGCGGGAGTGAATGAGCAGTTCTTC. It encodes CASSSPPRGVAGVNEQFF.